The rows below give T cell receptor beta chains drawn from one sample of a study of glioma-infiltrating T cells. TCRdb analysed the multiplex PCR reads with MiXCR anew, one entry per CDR3 protein. This sample has roughly 100,000 distinct CDR3 sequences, with 35% to 45% found just once. Material for sequencing was glioma tissue, nonneoplastic brain tissue, or PBMCs (not recorded which). The receptor set was obtained from a human donor with low-grade glioma or glioblastoma, undergoing nonglioma brain surgery, or in good health (not recorded which). CDR3s include the opening cysteine and the closing phenylalanine or tryptophan. A D gene is named only where the DNA matches it firmly. Size is omitted from some rows. Given values are once, few, many or a class for expanded clones.

CASSLSAENEQFF	TGTGCCAGCAGCTTAAGTGCGGAGAATGAGCAGTTCTTC	.	TRBV11-2	many	TRBJ2-1
CATSERRAGASDTQYF	TGTGCCACCAGTGAAAGAAGGGCGGGAGCGTCAGATACGCAGTATTTT	TRBD2	TRBV24-1	many	TRBJ2-3
CAWSPGGDRNEQFF	TGTGCCTGGAGTCCCGGGGGTGATCGAAATGAGCAGTTCTTC	.	TRBV30	many	TRBJ2-1
CSASPMSGGAFEEQYF	TGCAGTGCTAGCCCCATGAGCGGGGGGGCCTTTGAAGAGCAGTACTTC	TRBD2	TRBV20-1	many	TRBJ2-7
CASSAGQVLYGYTF	TGTGCCAGTAGTGCGGGACAGGTGCTCTATGGCTACACCTTC	TRBD1	TRBV19	many	TRBJ1-2
CASRQGRYGYTF	TGTGCCAGCCGACAGGGGAGATATGGCTACACCTTC	TRBD1	TRBV2	many	TRBJ1-2
CSASRSGTGGYEQYF	TGCAGTGCTAGTAGGTCCGGGACAGGGGGCTACGAGCAGTACTTC	TRBD1	TRBV20-1	many	TRBJ2-7
CASSQRQIQTNTGELFF	TGCGCCAGCAGCCAGCGACAGATCCAAACGAACACCGGGGAGCTGTTTTTT	.	TRBV4-1	many	TRBJ2-2
CASSSGGLMNTEAFF	TGTGCCAGCAGCTCTGGGGGGCTAATGAACACTGAAGCTTTCTTT	.	TRBV11-2	.	TRBJ1-1
CASSEGRSYEQYF	TGTGCCAGCAGTGAAGGCAGATCCTACGAGCAGTACTTC	.	TRBV6-1	many	TRBJ2-7
CASSVAGEEFQPQHF	TGTGCCAGCAGCGTAGCTGGCGAGGAGTTCCAGCCCCAGCATTTT	.	TRBV9	few	TRBJ1-5
CASSKTPGQYNEQFF	TGTGCCAGCAGCAAGACCCCGGGCCAGTACAATGAGCAGTTCTTC	.	TRBV11-2	many	TRBJ2-1
CASSFGDGTQYF	TGCGCCAGCAGCTTTGGGGACGGGACCCAGTACTTC	.	TRBV4-3	many	TRBJ2-5
CASSQPRVTYEQYF	TGTGCCAGCAGCCAGCCCAGGGTTACCTACGAGCAGTACTTC	.	TRBV7-8	many	TRBJ2-7
CASSTGDSLYEQYF	TGTGCCAGCAGTACAGGGGACAGCCTTTACGAGCAGTACTTC	TRBD1	TRBV27	.	TRBJ2-7
CASRKQGAFNSPLHF	TGTGCCAGCAGGAAACAGGGGGCTTTTAATTCACCCCTCCACTTT	TRBD1	TRBV27	many	TRBJ1-6
CASTLRQGTSTDTQYF	TGTGCCAGCACCCTCAGACAGGGAACTAGCACAGATACGCAGTATTTT	TRBD1	TRBV7-2	many	TRBJ2-3
CASSHGGVSTEAFF	TGTGCCAGCAGCCATGGCGGGGTGTCCACTGAAGCTTTCTTT	.	TRBV14	many	TRBJ1-1
CACRLAGGYNEQFF	TGTGCCTGCCGACTAGCGGGAGGATACAATGAGCAGTTCTTC	TRBD2	TRBV30	once	TRBJ2-1
CASSRIRGNEQFF	TGTGCCAGTAGTAGAATTAGGGGGAATGAGCAGTTCTTC	.	TRBV19	many	TRBJ2-1
CAWMRQGGNTIYF	TGTGCCTGGATGAGACAGGGCGGAAACACCATATATTTT	TRBD1	TRBV30	many	TRBJ1-3
CASNPGPSTYTQYF	TGTGCCAGCAACCCAGGGCCTAGCACATATACCCAGTATTTT	.	TRBV2	.	TRBJ2-3
CASSPLGTGYYEQYF	TGTGCCAGCTCACCACTTGGGACAGGGTACTACGAGCAGTACTTC	TRBD1	TRBV18	many	TRBJ2-7
CASRNLQDNEQYF	TGTGCCAGTCGTAATCTGCAGGACAATGAGCAGTATTTT	.	TRBV19	.	TRBJ2-3
CASSDGLGYRRYEQYF	TGTGCAAGCAGCGACGGACTGGGCTACAGGAGGTACGAGCAGTACTTC	.	TRBV2	.	TRBJ2-7
CASSQDAGEQYF	TGTGCCAGCAGCCAAGATGCGGGGGAGCAGTACTTC	.	TRBV3-1	many	TRBJ2-7